This entry lists 21 T cell receptor beta chains sequenced from one sample in a study of early T cells in non-severe SARS-CoV-2 infection. TCRdb reprocessed the 5' RACE reads via MiXCR and lists one record per CDR3 protein. Of about 48,000 distinct CDR3 sequences detected, approximately 9.8% appear once; the ten largest clones hold about 8.5%. The sample comprised whole blood. The receptor set was obtained from an adult who was a healthcare worker with PCR-confirmed SARS-CoV-2 infection or an uninfected control (not recorded which).

This clonotype was detected a few times. V usage is TRBV18 and J usage is TRBJ2-7, with 9 bases identical to TRBD1. Germline V lookup: CDR1 KGHSH, CDR2 LQKENI. The ends lost 3 bases at V and 7 bases at J; junction bases unmatched: 13. The CDR3 length is 16 residues. The CDR3 spells CASSPQQDRGMGEQYF. CDR3 DNA: TGTGCCAGCTCACCTCAGCAGGACAGGGGTATGGGGGAGCAGTACTTC.

Worth noting for this clonotype: The conserved final phenylalanine or tryptophan is absent from the CDR3, which likely points to a read error. The chain couples TRBV7-8 to TRBJ1-1, with unresolved D. The CDR3 consists of 14 residues. Trimming cost V 5 bases and J 2 bases, with 12 bases left between them. Germline V gene lookup returns CDR1 SGHVS and CDR2 FQNEAQ. The CDR3 region has the DNA TGTGCCAGCAGCCTCGCACAAGGCAACACTGAAGCTTTCCTT. It is translated as CASSLAQGNTEAFL.

This clonotype showed up just a few times. The chain combines TRBV7-8 with TRBJ2-1, with 10 bases identical to TRBD2. This CDR3 is 18 amino acids long. The V segment lost 6 bases and the J segment 3 bases; nucleotides outside the gene matches: 14. CDR1 and CDR2 (germline): SGHVS, FQNEAQ. CDR3 loop: CASSSNLPGLANYNEQFF. For the CDR3, the DNA is TGTGCCAGCAGTTCCAACCTCCCGGGACTAGCGAACTACAATGAGCAGTTCTTC.

This clonotype was counted a few times. The chain joins TRBV18 to TRBJ2-1; 8 nucleotides agree with TRBD2. V gave up 5 bases and J gave up 2 bases; unmatched junction bases: 5. CDR1 and CDR2 from the germline V gene are KGHSH and LQKENI. There are 15 residues in the CDR3. The CDR3 DNA reads as TGTGCCAGCTCATTAAGCGGGAGTCCCTACAATGAGCAGTTCTTC. Its translation: CASSLSGSPYNEQFF.

This clonotype has just a few counts. The J gene is TRBJ2-3, the V gene TRBV28; TRBD1 agrees at 7 bases. The CDR3 length is 12 residues. Germline V lookup: CDR1 MDHEN, CDR2 SYDVKM. Trimming cost V 6 bases and J 11 bases; bases outside gene matches: 8. The CDR3 here is CASSQDRVWQYF. The CDR3 DNA reads as TGTGCCAGCAGCCAAGACAGGGTTTGGCAGTATTTT.

The chain links TRBV11-2 to TRBJ2-7; D uncertain. The CDR3 runs to 15 residues. V gave up 0 bases and J gave up 1 base, with 10 bases separating them. The germline CDR1 and CDR2 sequences are SGHAT and FQNNGV. CDR3 in DNA: TGTGCCAGCAGCTTAGAGGGCAGATCATCCTACGAGCAGTACTTC. This encodes CASSLEGRSSYEQYF.

The chain joins TRBV7-9 to TRBJ1-5; weak D call: TRBD1 (5 bases). The germline V gene has CDR1 SEHNR and CDR2 FQNEAQ (reference sequence). V was clipped by 5 bases and J by 1 base, with 21 bases between them. This CDR3 has 18 amino acids. The CDR3 bases are TGTGCCAGCAGCGATACACGAGGGGTGCTACCCAGCAATCAGCCCCAGCATTTT. Amino acid sequence: CASSDTRGVLPSNQPQHF.

As for this clonotype: A much larger clone lies a single base off, so this may be a read error. The genes are TRBV5-1 and TRBJ1-2; TRBD1 matches 8 bases. This CDR3 spans 16 amino acids. Germline assignment: CDR1 SGHRS and CDR2 YFSETQ. CDR3 amino acids: CPSSLGNRDRNYGYTF. The CDR3 bases are TGCCCCAGCAGCTTGGGTAACCGGGACAGGAACTATGGCTACACCTTC.

This chain joins TRBV10-3 and TRBJ2-1; no firm D call. Germline CDR1 reads ENHRY; CDR2 reads SYGVKD. CDR3 length: 13 residues. Trimming took off 8 bases at V and 0 bases at J, with 8 bases between the two ends. The CDR3 loop is CAIGESSYNEQFF. Here the CDR3 DNA reads TGTGCCATCGGCGAAAGCTCCTACAATGAGCAGTTCTTC.

This sequence joins TRBV3-1 and TRBJ2-2; D unclear. CDR3 size: 16 residues. The V and J ends lost 0 bases and 2 bases respectively, with 10 bases between them. Germline-derived CDR1 and CDR2 are LGHDT and YNNKEL (reference sequence). The DNA for the CDR3 is TGTGCCAGCAGCCAAGACCTCCGGTTCAACACCGGGGAGCTGTTTTTT. Translation gives CASSQDLRFNTGELFF.

This clonotype turned up a few times. The chain links TRBV20-1 to TRBJ2-3; D is tentatively TRBD1 or TRBD2 (9 bases each). CDR1 is DFQATT, CDR2 SNEGSKA, per germline (reference sequence). This CDR3 is 17 amino acids long. The germline V and J ends were trimmed by 6 bases and 5 bases, with 27 bases remaining between them. CDR3 in DNA: TGCAGTGCCCACAGGGGGCGAATAGCGGGAGAGGTAGATACGCAGTATTTT. Encoded protein: CSAHRGRIAGEVDTQYF.

This clonotype has a count of ten or more. V usage is TRBV27 and J usage is TRBJ2-1, with TRBD1 matching 8 bases. Trimming at V came to 6 bases and at J to 0 bases, leaving 4 bases not matched to a gene. In germline, CDR1 is MNHEY, CDR2 SMNVEV (reference sequence). The CDR3 length is 15 residues. The CDR3 protein is CASSRGLSSYNEQFF. The CDR3 DNA reads as TGTGCCAGCAGCAGGGGGCTAAGCTCCTACAATGAGCAGTTCTTC.

This clonotype has more than one count but fewer than ten. The chain has TRBV14 and TRBJ2-1; D perhaps matches TRBD1 (6 bases). Germline loops: CDR1 SGHDN, CDR2 FVKESK. Trimming shortened V by 3 bases and J by 10 bases, and 10 bases separated the two germline ends. The CDR3 runs to 12 residues. The CDR3 region is CASSHNRVEQFF. CDR3 bases: TGTGCCAGCAGCCATAACAGGGTCGAGCAGTTCTTC.

This clonotype was recorded at least ten times. The rearrangement joins TRBV27 to TRBJ2-7; 9 bases agree with TRBD2. The J segment lost 3 bases and the V segment lost 6 bases, leaving 9 bases of the junction unmatched. The CDR3 has 15 residues. From germline, CDR1 is MNHEY and CDR2 SMNVEV (reference sequence). The CDR3 is CASRLAGTGFYEQYF. CDR3 in DNA: TGTGCCAGCAGGCTAGCGGGAACCGGGTTCTACGAGCAGTACTTC.

This clonotype has only a few counts. This chain uses TRBV7-9 with TRBJ1-1; D is unclear. This CDR3 has 12 amino acids. Trimming removed 5 bases at V and 8 bases at J, with 12 bases between. Germline CDR1 and CDR2: SEHNR and FQNEAQ (reference sequence). CDR3 sequence reads: CASSPEAPEAFF. The CDR3 nucleotides read TGTGCCAGCAGCCCTGAGGCGCCCGAAGCTTTCTTT.

This clonotype was observed many times. The chain uses TRBV28 and TRBJ1-6; 7 nucleotides align to TRBD1. Per germline, CDR1 MDHEN and CDR2 SYDVKM. The length of the CDR3 is 14 residues. V dropped 4 bases and J dropped 11; count of bases not matched to a gene: 8. CDR3 in amino acids: CASSSTGSGPPLHF. The CDR3 nucleotides are TGTGCCAGCAGTTCGACAGGGTCCGGACCACCCCTCCACTTT.

In this sample, this clonotype turned up a few times. The chain couples TRBV2 to TRBJ2-7, with TRBD1 matching 8 bases. There are 14 residues in the CDR3. CDR1 and CDR2 (germline): SNHLY, FYNNEI. Trimming removed 2 bases from V and 4 bases from J; junction bases left unmatched: 4. CDR3 residues: CASSESGGRYEQYF. Here the CDR3 DNA reads TGTGCCAGCAGTGAATCAGGGGGCAGATACGAGCAGTACTTC.

The CDR3 loop is CASSMAYSSDYGYTF. Written as DNA, the CDR3 is TGTGCCAGTAGTATGGCGTACAGCTCCGACTATGGCTACACCTTC. The chain is built from TRBV19 and TRBJ1-2, with D unresolved. CDR3 length equals 15 residues. V lost 3 bases to trimming and J lost 3 bases, with 14 bases between them. In germline, CDR1 is LNHDA, CDR2 SQIVND (reference sequence).

This chain links TRBV4-1 with TRBJ2-1; the match to TRBD2 covers 7 bases. The junction had 7 bases not matched to a gene; V was cut back by 4 bases and J by 1 base. Germline CDR1 and CDR2: MGHRA and YSYEKL. The CDR3 covers 16 residues. CDR3 bases: TGCGCCAGCAGCCCAGCGGGACTCAGGTCCTACAATGAGCAGTTCTTC. Translation gives CASSPAGLRSYNEQFF.

This chain links TRBV20-1 with TRBJ1-2, with D unclear. Trimming took off 5 bases at V and 6 bases at J, with 22 bases between the two ends. The CDR3 extends over 15 amino acids. Germline CDR1 reads DFQATT; CDR2 reads SNEGSKA (reference sequence). This CDR3 reads CSAERHGIEFNGYTF. The DNA of the CDR3 is TGCAGTGCTGAGCGACACGGCATCGAATTTAATGGCTACACCTTC.

Only a few counts were recorded for this clonotype. The chain is built from TRBV25-1 and TRBJ1-2; D remains unclear. There are 14 residues in the CDR3. The V gene's germline CDR1 is MGHDK and CDR2 SYGVNS. V was shortened by 1 base and J by 5 bases, with 11 bases between the two germline ends. CDR3 sequence reads: CASSESVYAYGYTF. The CDR3 coding sequence is TGTGCCAGCAGTGAATCAGTCTACGCTTATGGCTACACCTTC.